Each of the 22 T cell receptor beta chains below was sequenced from the same sample in a study of cytomegalovirus exposure and HLA in healthy donors (dated by TCRdb to 2017 to 2019). Library method: the immunoSEQ multiplex PCR assay. The multiplex PCR relied on a mix of 60 forward primers for TCR Vbeta segments and 13 reverse primers for TCR Jbeta segments. Not all clones reach the TCRdb copy of this immuneACCESS table, which keeps in-frame sequences only. Checked studies attribute under half of the gap to unresolved V genes and leave the rest unexplained. The table for this sample lists under 200,000 clones; less than 90% of them were counted only once. The ten largest make up almost 2% of the sample. Material: PBMCs. The receptor source for this set is a woman younger than 30 in good health and CMV-seronegative.

The V gene is TRBV11-2, the J gene TRBJ1-1; D not resolved. Germline V gene lookup returns CDR1 SGHAT and CDR2 FQNNGV. The V and J ends lost 3 bases and 1 base respectively, with 9 bases between them. The CDR3 is 14 amino acids. This chain's CDR3 is CASSLILSNTEAFF. The CDR3 DNA sequence: TGTGCCAGCAGCTTGATACTCTCGAACACTGAAGCTTTCTTT.

J is TRBJ1-1 and V is TRBV7-9, with D possibly being TRBD1 (5 bases). Per germline, CDR1 SEHNR and CDR2 FQNEAQ (reference sequence). This CDR3 is 15 amino acids long. Trimming cost V 3 bases and J 0 bases, with 11 bases left between them. The CDR3 here is CASSFQSGLNTEAFF. The CDR3 bases are TGTGCCAGCAGCTTTCAGTCAGGGTTGAACACTGAAGCTTTCTTT. The full variable domain, in which reference TRBV7-9 and TRBJ1-1 provide the parts outside the CDR3, is DTGVSQNPRHKITKRGQNVTFRCDPISEHNRLYWYRQTLGQGPEFLTYFQNEAQLEKSRLLSDRFSAERPKGSFSTLEIQRTEQGDSAMYLCASSFQSGLNTEAFFGQGTRLTVV.

The rearrangement joins TRBV29-1 to TRBJ2-1; 14 nucleotides line up with TRBD2. Per the germline V gene, CDR1 is SQVTM and CDR2 is ANQGSEA. The junction had 6 bases not matched to a gene; V was cut back by 3 bases and J by 8 bases. CDR3 length: 15 residues. CDR3 amino acids: CSVERLAGGEDEQFF. The CDR3 DNA reads TGCAGCGTTGAGAGACTAGCGGGGGGGGAGGATGAGCAGTTCTTC.

This clone was observed a single time. V and J are TRBV6-4 and TRBJ2-1; 10 positions match TRBD2. The CDR3 spans 15 residues. V dropped 3 bases and J dropped 7; count of bases not matched to a gene: 6. Germline lookup yields CDR1 MRHNA and CDR2 SNTAGT. As DNA, the CDR3 is TGTGCCAGCAGTGAAACTAGCGGGGAGGTAAATGAGCAGTTCTTC. Its translation: CASSETSGEVNEQFF.

The genes are TRBV7-3 and TRBJ2-5; 8 nucleotides agree with TRBD2. The CDR3 contains 13 residues. Per the germline V gene, CDR1 is SGHTA and CDR2 is FQGTGA. V trimming: 4 bases; J trimming: 6 bases; junction bases outside the gene matches: 4. The CDR3 nucleotides are TGTGCCAGCAGCTCCGGGAGGGCACAGACCCAGTACTTC. This gives the protein CASSSGRAQTQYF.

This clone was recorded only once. This sequence joins TRBV30 and TRBJ1-6, with 7 bases that match TRBD1. V shed 5 bases and J 10 bases; nucleotides not matched to a gene: 2. This CDR3 comprises 11 residues. From germline, CDR1 is GTSNPN and CDR2 SVGIG (reference sequence). CDR3 sequence (DNA): TGTGCCTGGGCAGGGGGATCACCCCTCCACTTT. Translation gives CAWAGGSPLHF.

In this sample, this clone turned up a few times. The chain recombines TRBV28 with TRBJ1-2; possibly TRBD1 for D (6 bases). The germline CDR1 and CDR2 sequences are MDHEN and SYDVKM. V was trimmed by 6 bases and J by 5 bases, leaving 13 bases between them. The CDR3 covers 13 residues. The CDR3 DNA is TGTGCCAGCAGGCGGGGGGCCCCTTATGGCTACACCTTC. This codes for CASRRGAPYGYTF.

This clone was counted only a few times. The CDR3 reads CASGLGPGTEAFF. The CDR3, as DNA: TGTGCCAGCGGGTTAGGCCCGGGGACTGAAGCTTTCTTT. The chain is built from TRBV2 and TRBJ1-1; D is uncertain. Germline V gene lookup returns CDR1 SNHLY and CDR2 FYNNEI. The CDR3 runs 13 residues. Trimming cost V 8 bases and J 5 bases, with 15 bases left between them.

The V and J genes are TRBV6-4 and TRBJ2-7; TRBD2 aligns across 14 bases. CDR1 MRHNA and CDR2 SNTAGT come from the germline V gene. This CDR3 spans 17 amino acids. Germline trimming cut 8 bases from V and 4 bases from J; bases unmatched to any gene: 13. The CDR3 spells CASPTPGLAGVGYEQYF. In DNA form, the CDR3 reads TGTGCCAGCCCCACACCGGGACTAGCGGGAGTGGGTTACGAGCAGTACTTC.

This chain connects TRBV2 to TRBJ2-5; a weak D match, TRBD2 (7 bases). Germline V gene data show CDR1 as SNHLY and CDR2 as FYNNEI. The CDR3 runs to 16 residues. V lost 0 bases and J lost 2, with 13 bases in between. The CDR3 region has the DNA TGTGCCAGCAGTGAAGCGGTCGGGGGGCATCAAGAGACCCAGTACTTC. It is translated as CASSEAVGGHQETQYF.

This chain joins TRBV29-1 and TRBJ2-1; 10 bases line up with TRBD2. This CDR3 is built from 15 residues. Germline V gene lookup returns CDR1 SQVTM and CDR2 ANQGSEA. V gave up 7 bases and J gave up 8 bases; unmatched junction bases: 14. The CDR3 spells CSAQSTSGIVDEQFF. The DNA for the CDR3 is TGCAGCGCCCAAAGTACTAGCGGGATTGTAGATGAGCAGTTCTTC.

The chain combines TRBV30 with TRBJ2-5, with D uncertain. This CDR3 spans 11 amino acids. The germline V and J ends were trimmed by 4 bases and 4 bases, with 7 bases remaining between them. Germline CDR1 is GTSNPN and CDR2 is SVGIG (reference sequence). CDR3 coding DNA: TGTGCCTGGACTCGTTTAGAGACCCAGTACTTC. It codes for CAWTRLETQYF. Using reference TRBV30 and TRBJ2-5 for the parts outside the CDR3, the full variable domain is SQTIHQWPATLVQPVGSPLSLECTVEGTSNPNLYWYRQAAGRGLQLLFYSVGIGQISSEVPQNLSASRPQDRQFILSSKKLLLSDSGFYLCAWTRLETQYFGPGTRLLVL.

The chain combines TRBV5-1 with TRBJ1-3; TRBD1 might be the D (6 bases). The germline gives CDR1 SGHRS, CDR2 YFSETQ. With 6 bases removed from V and 4 bases from J, the gap between germline ends came to 17 bases. This CDR3 spans 15 amino acids. DNA of the CDR3: TGCGCCAGCACCCAAACACAGGGTGCAGGAAACACCATATATTTT. It translates to CASTQTQGAGNTIYF.

The chain couples TRBV28 to TRBJ1-4; a possible D gene is TRBD1 (5 bases). This CDR3 is built from 14 residues. Trimming took off 3 bases at V and 12 bases at J, with 17 bases between the two ends. Germline V gives CDR1 MDHEN, CDR2 SYDVKM. The DNA for the CDR3 is TGTGCCAGCAGTTTCTCGGGGGGAAGTGGGGAACTGTTTTTT. As protein: CASSFSGGSGELFF.

This clone was detected many times. V and J are TRBV6-1 and TRBJ1-2; TRBD1 agrees at 7 bases. Trimming cost V 2 bases and J 3 bases; bases outside gene matches: 6. Germline lookup yields CDR1 MNHNS and CDR2 SASEGT. This CDR3 comprises 15 residues. Written as DNA, the CDR3 is TGTGCCAGCAGTGAAACCGGGACAGTGGACTATGGCTACACCTTC. Its protein is CASSETGTVDYGYTF.

J is TRBJ2-3 and V is TRBV27, with a weak D call TRBD1 (5 bases). The CDR3 runs to 14 residues. The germline V gene encodes CDR1 MNHEY and CDR2 SMNVEV (reference sequence). The ends were cut back, 7 bases at V and 1 base at J, with 12 bases in the middle. The CDR3 region has the DNA TGTGCCAGCACCTCCCTCAGGGGCACAGATACGCAGTATTTT. Translation: CASTSLRGTDTQYF.

This clone occurred once. One end of the junction is discordant with germline, which a read error may explain. The V gene is TRBV7-2, the J gene TRBJ1-6, with a tentative D call TRBD1 (6 bases). Germline V gives CDR1 SGHTA, CDR2 FQGNSA. The CDR3 is 16 residues long. The CDR3 protein is CASSLGSAQGNSPLHF. CDR3 in DNA: TGTGCCAGCAGTTTAGGGTCGGCGCAGGGGAATTCACCCCTCCACTTT.

V usage is TRBV5-1 and J usage is TRBJ2-1; D not resolved. The CDR3 is 13 amino acids. The V gene's germline CDR1 is SGHRS and CDR2 YFSETQ. Deletions cut 0 bases from V and 6 bases from J, with 7 bases between. The CDR3 nucleotides read TGCGCCAGCAGCTTGGGTCCAGGCAATGAGCAGTTCTTC. Translating it yields CASSLGPGNEQFF.

This clone was seen only a few times. The rearrangement joins TRBV10-3 to TRBJ2-3; a possible D gene is TRBD1 (6 bases). Germline V gene sequence: CDR1 ENHRY, CDR2 SYGVKD. The CDR3 totals 14 residues. Trimming left V 2 bases short and J 4 bases short, with 10 bases between. CDR3 residues: CAISEARQADTQYF. The CDR3 nucleotides are TGTGCCATCAGTGAGGCCCGACAGGCAGATACGCAGTATTTT.

This clone came up once. The chain joins TRBV5-1 to TRBJ2-3, with D perhaps matching TRBD2 (6 bases). CDR3 size: 15 residues. V lost 5 bases to trimming and J lost 2 bases, with 15 bases between them. Looked up from germline, CDR1 is SGHRS and CDR2 is YFSETQ. The CDR3 DNA sequence: TGCGCCAGCAGACCGGGACTCCTAAACACAGATACGCAGTATTTT. It codes for CASRPGLLNTDTQYF.

V and J are TRBV6-4 and TRBJ2-3, with 7 bases lining up with TRBD1. CDR1 is MRHNA, CDR2 SNTAGT, per germline. V dropped 4 bases and J dropped 0; count of bases not matched to a gene: 4. This CDR3 has 15 residues. CDR3 protein: CASSATGASTDTQYF. As DNA, the CDR3 is TGTGCCAGCAGTGCAACAGGGGCGAGCACAGATACGCAGTATTTT.

This sequence joins TRBV2 and TRBJ2-7; 8 bases agree with TRBD1. CDR1 and CDR2 from the germline V gene are SNHLY and FYNNEI. After removal of 4 bases from V and 3 bases from J, the junction contained 5 bases not matched to a gene. CDR3 length equals 14 residues. The CDR3 reads CASSATGDSYEQYF. The DNA for the CDR3 is TGTGCCAGCAGTGCGACAGGGGATAGCTACGAGCAGTACTTC. Supplemented by reference TRBV2 and TRBJ2-7, the full variable domain reads EPEVTQTPSHQVTQMGQEVILRCVPISNHLYFYWYRQILGQKVEFLVSFYNNEISEKSEIFDDQFSVERPDGSNFTLKIRSTKLEDSAMYFCASSATGDSYEQYFGPGTRLTVT.